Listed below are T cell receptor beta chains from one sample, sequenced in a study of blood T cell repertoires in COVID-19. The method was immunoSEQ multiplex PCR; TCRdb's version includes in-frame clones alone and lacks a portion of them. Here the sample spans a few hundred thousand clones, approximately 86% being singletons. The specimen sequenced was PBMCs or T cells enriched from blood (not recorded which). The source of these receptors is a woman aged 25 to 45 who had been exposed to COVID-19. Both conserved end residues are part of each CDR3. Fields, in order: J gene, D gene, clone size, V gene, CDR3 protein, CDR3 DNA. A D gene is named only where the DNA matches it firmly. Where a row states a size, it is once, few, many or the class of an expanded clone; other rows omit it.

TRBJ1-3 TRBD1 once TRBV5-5 CASSRGQGAGNTIYF TGTGCCAGCAGCCGAGGACAGGGGGCTGGAAACACCATATATTTT
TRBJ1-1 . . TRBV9 CASSVSPRSPEAFF TGTGCCAGCAGCGTATCGCCCCGGAGCCCAGAAGCTTTCTTT
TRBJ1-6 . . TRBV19 CASKMRPRDGSPLHF TGTGCCAGTAAAATGAGGCCCCGAGACGGTTCACCCCTCCACTTT
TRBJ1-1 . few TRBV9 CASSPRPRPGSWAEAFF TGTGCCAGCAGCCCCCGACCTCGTCCGGGTTCATGGGCTGAAGCTTTCTTT
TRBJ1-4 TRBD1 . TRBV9 CASSVGAGGTSNEKLFF TGTGCCAGCAGCGTAGGCGCAGGGGGCACTTCTAATGAAAAACTGTTTTTT
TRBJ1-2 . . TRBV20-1 CSANRDYGYTF TGCAGTGCAAACAGGGACTATGGCTACACCTTC
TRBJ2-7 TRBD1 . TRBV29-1 CSVDRGYEQYF TGCAGCGTAGACAGGGGCTACGAGCAGTACTTC
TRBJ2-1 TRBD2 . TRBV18 CASSHGTSMDEQFF TGTGCCAGCTCACACGGGACTAGCATGGATGAGCAGTTCTTC
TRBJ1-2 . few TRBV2 CASSVPDGVYGYTF TGTGCCAGCAGTGTCCCCGACGGGGTCTATGGCTACACCTTC
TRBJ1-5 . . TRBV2 CASSDYGEVGNQPQHF TGTGCCAGCAGTGATTACGGGGAGGTCGGCAATCAGCCCCAGCATTTT
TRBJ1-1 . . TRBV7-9 CASSLQASNTEAFF TGTGCCAGCAGCTTGCAGGCGTCGAACACTGAAGCTTTCTTT
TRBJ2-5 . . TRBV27 CASRTGWRTQYF TGTGCCAGCAGAACAGGGTGGCGGACCCAGTACTTC
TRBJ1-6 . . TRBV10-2 CASTLQGGNSPLHF TGCGCCAGCACCCTGCAGGGTGGCAATTCACCCCTCCACTTT
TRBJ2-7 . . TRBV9 CASSSGGGYSYEQYF TGTGCCAGCAGCTCCGGCGGGGGCTACTCCTACGAGCAGTACTTC
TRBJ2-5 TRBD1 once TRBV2 CASSTTGGEETQYF TGTGCCAGCAGCACGACAGGGGGTGAAGAGACCCAGTACTTC
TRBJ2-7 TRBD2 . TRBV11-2 CASSSVAGGHYEQYF TGTGCCAGCAGCTCGGTAGCGGGGGGCCACTACGAGCAGTACTTC
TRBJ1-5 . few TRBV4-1 CASSGGENNQPQHF TGCGCCAGCAGCGGGGGGGAGAACAATCAGCCCCAGCATTTT
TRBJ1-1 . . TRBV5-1 CASSLELNTEAFF TGCGCCAGCAGCTTGGAGCTTAACACTGAAGCTTTCTTT
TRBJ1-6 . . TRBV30 CAYTDAGGPLHF TGTGCCTATACGGACGCCGGAGGCCCCCTCCACTTT
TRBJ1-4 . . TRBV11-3 CASSLAIGGKLFF TGTGCCAGCAGCTTGGCGATAGGAGGAAAACTGTTTTTT
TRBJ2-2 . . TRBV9 CASSVAGWNTGELFF TGTGCCAGCAGCGTTGCGGGCTGGAACACCGGGGAGCTGTTTTTT
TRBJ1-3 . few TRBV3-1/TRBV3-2 CASSQVVGHSGNTIYF TGTGCCAGCAGCCAAGTGGTGGGGCACTCTGGAAACACCATATATTTT
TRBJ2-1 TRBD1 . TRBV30 CACNRDRGWEQFF TGTGCCTGTAACCGGGACAGGGGGTGGGAGCAGTTCTTC
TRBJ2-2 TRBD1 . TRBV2 CASRPGQGNTGELFF TGTGCCAGCAGACCGGGACAGGGGAACACCGGGGAGCTGTTTTTT
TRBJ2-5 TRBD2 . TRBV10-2 CASSPLWGGETQYF TGCGCCAGCAGTCCCTTATGGGGGGGAGAGACCCAGTACTTC
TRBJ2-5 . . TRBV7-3 CASSLAVSETQYF TGTGCCAGCAGCTTGGCGGTTTCAGAGACCCAGTACTTC
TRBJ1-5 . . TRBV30 CAWSVQTVDTHSNQPQHF TGTGCCTGGAGTGTACAAACCGTAGACACCCATAGCAATCAGCCCCAGCATTTT
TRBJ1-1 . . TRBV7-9 CASSLGQGRTEAFF TGTGCCAGCAGCTTAGGGCAGGGCAGAACTGAAGCTTTCTTT
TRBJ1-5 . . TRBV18 CASSPTGGDSNQPQHF TGTGCCAGCTCACCGACGGGGGGGGATAGCAATCAGCCCCAGCATTTT
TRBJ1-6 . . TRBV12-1 CASSFGSNRSSYNSPLHF TGTGCCAGCAGCTTTGGATCGAACAGAAGCTCCTATAATTCACCCCTCCACTTT
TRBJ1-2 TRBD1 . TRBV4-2 CASSQGTGDYGYTF TGTGCCAGCAGCCAAGGGACAGGGGACTATGGCTACACCTTC
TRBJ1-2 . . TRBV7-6 CASSLFAGPNNYGYTF TGTGCCAGCAGCTTATTTGCAGGTCCAAATAACTATGGCTACACCTTC
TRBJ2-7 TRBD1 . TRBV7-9 CASSSTRDRGGEQYF TGTGCCAGCAGCTCCACCCGGGACAGGGGCGGCGAGCAGTACTTC
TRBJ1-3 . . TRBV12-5 CASGFNSQIRGNTIYF TGTGCTAGTGGTTTTAACAGCCAGATTCGAGGAAACACCATATATTTT
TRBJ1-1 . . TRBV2 CASSLQNMNTEAFF TGTGCCAGCAGTCTACAGAACATGAACACTGAAGCTTTCTTT
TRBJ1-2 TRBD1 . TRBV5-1 CATTDREGYGYTF TGCGCCACCACGGACAGGGAAGGCTACGGCTACACCTTC
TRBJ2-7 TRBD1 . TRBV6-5 CAIGPGQGNYEQYF TGTGCCATCGGTCCGGGACAGGGGAACTACGAGCAGTACTTC
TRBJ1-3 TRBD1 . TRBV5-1 CASSVRQGASGNTIYF TGCGCCAGCAGCGTACGACAGGGGGCTTCTGGAAACACCATATATTTT
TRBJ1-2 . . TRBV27 CASSPTTVGFGYTF TGTGCCAGCAGTCCGACGACAGTGGGCTTTGGCTACACCTTC
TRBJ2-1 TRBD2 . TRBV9 CASGGVNEQFF TGTGCCAGCGGGGGGGTTAATGAGCAGTTCTTC
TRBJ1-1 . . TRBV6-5 CASSPTDSGVAFF TGTGCCAGCAGTCCCACGGACAGCGGCGTCGCTTTCTTT
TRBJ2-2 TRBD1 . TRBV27 CASSSKRGHNTGELFF TGTGCCAGCAGTTCAAAAAGGGGGCATAACACCGGGGAGCTGTTTTTT
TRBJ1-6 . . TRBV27 CARGGDGGNSPLHF TGTGCCCGAGGAGGAGACGGGGGAAATTCACCCCTCCACTTT
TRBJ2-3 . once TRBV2 CASRSTSLRTDTQYF TGTGCCAGCAGGTCGACTAGTCTCCGCACAGATACGCAGTATTTT
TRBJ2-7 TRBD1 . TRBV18 CASSPTDRGGYEQYF TGTGCCAGCTCACCCACAGACAGGGGTGGTTACGAGCAGTACTTC
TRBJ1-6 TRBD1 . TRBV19 CASSTTGGLGISPLHF TGTGCCAGTAGTACCACAGGGGGCCTGGGGATCTCACCCCTCCACTTT
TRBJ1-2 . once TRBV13 CASSADSRNYGYTF TGTGCCAGCAGCGCGGACAGCAGGAACTATGGCTACACCTTC
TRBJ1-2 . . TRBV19 CASSIVGEAGYTF TGTGCCAGTAGTATAGTAGGCGAGGCTGGCTACACCTTC
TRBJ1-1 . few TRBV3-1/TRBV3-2 CASSQGRGRVTEAFF TGTGCCAGCAGCCAAGGCCGAGGGAGAGTCACTGAAGCTTTCTTT
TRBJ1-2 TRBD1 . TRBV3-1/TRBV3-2 CASSPPRTGNYGYTF TGTGCCAGCAGCCCCCCCCGGACAGGGAACTATGGCTACACCTTC
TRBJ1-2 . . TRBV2 CASSPTGYGYTF TGTGCCAGCAGTCCGACAGGCTATGGCTACACCTTC
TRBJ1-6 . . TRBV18 CASSPFGGESSSPLHF TGTGCCAGCTCACCATTTGGGGGGGAGTCGAGTTCACCCCTCCACTTT
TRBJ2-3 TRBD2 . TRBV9 CASSVGTSGNTDTQYF TGTGCCAGCAGCGTCGGGACTAGCGGGAACACAGATACGCAGTATTTT
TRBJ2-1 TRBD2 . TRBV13 CASSKGTSGGDNEQFF TGTGCCAGCAGCAAGGGGACTAGCGGGGGGGACAATGAGCAGTTCTTC
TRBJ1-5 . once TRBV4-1 CASSQAAGRRNQPQHF TGCGCCAGCAGCCAAGCAGCAGGGAGGCGGAATCAGCCCCAGCATTTT
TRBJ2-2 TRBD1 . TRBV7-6 CASSMTGGQNTGELFF TGTGCCAGCAGCATGACAGGGGGTCAGAACACCGGGGAGCTGTTTTTT
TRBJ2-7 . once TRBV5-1 CASSIGQTGSYEQYF TGCGCCAGCAGTATAGGACAGACGGGATCCTACGAGCAGTACTTC
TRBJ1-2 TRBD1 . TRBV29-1 CSAGTGDGYGYTF TGCAGCGCTGGGACAGGGGACGGCTATGGCTACACCTTC
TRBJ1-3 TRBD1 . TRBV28 CASMTGIGNTIYF TGTGCATCGATGACAGGGATCGGAAACACCATATATTTT
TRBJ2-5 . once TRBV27 CASSSTGYGETQYF TGTGCCAGCAGTTCTACAGGGTATGGGGAGACCCAGTACTTC